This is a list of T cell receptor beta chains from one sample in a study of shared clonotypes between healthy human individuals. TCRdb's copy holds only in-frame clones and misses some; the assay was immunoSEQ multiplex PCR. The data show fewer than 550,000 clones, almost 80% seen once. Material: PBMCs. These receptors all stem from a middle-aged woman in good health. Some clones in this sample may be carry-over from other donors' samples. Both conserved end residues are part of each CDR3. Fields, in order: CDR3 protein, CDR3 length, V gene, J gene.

cdr3_aa: CASSLYPADTQYF
cdr3_length: 13
v_call: TRBV28
j_call: TRBJ2-3

cdr3_aa: CASSRGGVNTEAFF
cdr3_length: 14
v_call: TRBV4-2
j_call: TRBJ1-1

cdr3_aa: CATNPGTGGIGELFF
cdr3_length: 15
v_call: TRBV19
j_call: TRBJ2-2

cdr3_aa: CASSTNRGQPQHF
cdr3_length: 13
v_call: TRBV28
j_call: TRBJ1-5

cdr3_aa: CASSPGLGSTDTQYF
cdr3_length: 15
v_call: TRBV27
j_call: TRBJ2-3

cdr3_aa: CASSPLHGTSYNEQFF
cdr3_length: 16
v_call: TRBV11-2
j_call: TRBJ2-1

cdr3_aa: CASRWGTGATGELFF
cdr3_length: 15
v_call: TRBV7-9
j_call: TRBJ2-2

cdr3_aa: CAWNPSSGYETQYF
cdr3_length: 14
v_call: TRBV30
j_call: TRBJ2-5

cdr3_aa: CASRREGWAAPYNEQFF
cdr3_length: 17
v_call: TRBV5-4
j_call: TRBJ2-1

cdr3_aa: CASNLVAGVSTDTQYF
cdr3_length: 16
v_call: TRBV28
j_call: TRBJ2-3

cdr3_aa: CASSPGTGADTQYF
cdr3_length: 14
v_call: TRBV5-1
j_call: TRBJ2-3

cdr3_aa: CASSPLGGGRNTEAFF
cdr3_length: 16
v_call: TRBV14
j_call: TRBJ1-1

cdr3_aa: CASSYGRGYEQYF
cdr3_length: 13
v_call: TRBV7-3
j_call: TRBJ2-7

cdr3_aa: CASSQDLAGGPGELFF
cdr3_length: 16
v_call: TRBV4-2
j_call: TRBJ2-2

cdr3_aa: CASSLDREFDEQYF
cdr3_length: 14
v_call: TRBV7-9
j_call: TRBJ2-7

cdr3_aa: CASSPQIAGKNTEAFF
cdr3_length: 16
v_call: TRBV4-2
j_call: TRBJ1-1

cdr3_aa: CVRSPGSGGQYSNQPQHF
cdr3_length: 18
v_call: TRBV7-5
j_call: TRBJ1-5

cdr3_aa: CAWTPLGANYGYTF
cdr3_length: 14
v_call: TRBV30
j_call: TRBJ1-2

cdr3_aa: CASAWTSGIPDTQYF
cdr3_length: 15
v_call: TRBV11-2
j_call: TRBJ2-3

cdr3_aa: CASSGTTNTGELFF
cdr3_length: 14
v_call: TRBV5-1
j_call: TRBJ2-2

cdr3_aa: CASSLRVRSSYEQYF
cdr3_length: 15
v_call: TRBV13
j_call: TRBJ2-7

cdr3_aa: CASRPVSSSSYNEQFF
cdr3_length: 16
v_call: TRBV5-1
j_call: TRBJ2-1

cdr3_aa: CSVGTSGIYEQYF
cdr3_length: 13
v_call: TRBV29-1
j_call: TRBJ2-7

cdr3_aa: CASREGSNTEAFF
cdr3_length: 13
v_call: TRBV6-1
j_call: TRBJ1-1

cdr3_aa: CASSITFSSYNEQFF
cdr3_length: 15
v_call: TRBV28
j_call: TRBJ2-1

cdr3_aa: CAWSASFYEQYF
cdr3_length: 12
v_call: TRBV30
j_call: TRBJ2-7

cdr3_aa: CASSLGGENNEQFF
cdr3_length: 14
v_call: TRBV7-3
j_call: TRBJ2-1

cdr3_aa: CASSPQWGTEAFF
cdr3_length: 13
v_call: TRBV28
j_call: TRBJ1-1

cdr3_aa: CASSVEAGVYNEQFF
cdr3_length: 15
v_call: TRBV9
j_call: TRBJ2-1

cdr3_aa: CASSLGRVDTEAFF
cdr3_length: 14
v_call: TRBV5-1
j_call: TRBJ1-1

cdr3_aa: CASSLVANYNEQFF
cdr3_length: 14
v_call: TRBV5-1
j_call: TRBJ2-1

cdr3_aa: CASSVLSHEQYF
cdr3_length: 12
v_call: TRBV28
j_call: TRBJ2-7

cdr3_aa: CASSLIGQDFVGETQYF
cdr3_length: 17
v_call: TRBV28
j_call: TRBJ2-5

cdr3_aa: CASSLSWTSGPGGELFF
cdr3_length: 17
v_call: TRBV27
j_call: TRBJ2-2

cdr3_aa: CASRRRGKVGDTEAFF
cdr3_length: 16
v_call: TRBV28
j_call: TRBJ1-1

cdr3_aa: CASSLRPTGTNTGELFF
cdr3_length: 17
v_call: TRBV27
j_call: TRBJ2-2

cdr3_aa: CASSPRGGQGADTQYF
cdr3_length: 16
v_call: TRBV7-7
j_call: TRBJ2-3

cdr3_aa: CASSEGTGQVYGNTIYF
cdr3_length: 17
v_call: TRBV6-1
j_call: TRBJ1-3

cdr3_aa: CSVTTGNRVSEQYF
cdr3_length: 14
v_call: TRBV29-1
j_call: TRBJ2-7

cdr3_aa: CASSSGQGGEKLFF
cdr3_length: 14
v_call: TRBV5-1
j_call: TRBJ1-4

cdr3_aa: CASSLTSGSYNEQFF
cdr3_length: 15
v_call: TRBV5-1
j_call: TRBJ2-1

cdr3_aa: CASSPRGGQEYEQYF
cdr3_length: 15
v_call: TRBV25-1
j_call: TRBJ2-7

cdr3_aa: CASSSLAGAITGELFF
cdr3_length: 16
v_call: TRBV7-3
j_call: TRBJ2-2

cdr3_aa: CASSLGPGGTNEKLFF
cdr3_length: 16
v_call: TRBV5-1
j_call: TRBJ1-4

cdr3_aa: CAWSPGTDGSPLHF
cdr3_length: 14
v_call: TRBV30
j_call: TRBJ1-6

cdr3_aa: CASGSRWETQYF
cdr3_length: 12
v_call: TRBV6-1
j_call: TRBJ2-5

cdr3_aa: CASSSQLPGGTDTQYF
cdr3_length: 16
v_call: TRBV6-5
j_call: TRBJ2-3

cdr3_aa: CASSLATTGEVDEQFF
cdr3_length: 16
v_call: TRBV7-3
j_call: TRBJ2-1

cdr3_aa: CASSFRTGEETQYF
cdr3_length: 14
v_call: TRBV23-1
j_call: TRBJ2-5